These 5 T cell receptor beta chains came from one sample sequenced in a study of shared clonotypes between healthy human individuals. Repertoires were generated with immunoSEQ multiplex PCR, while TCRdb's copy carries only in-frame clones and drops some. The sample shows under 750,000 clones, approximately 77% of them seen only once. What was sequenced was memory CD4+ T cells sorted from blood. Subset of the sample: CD45RA-negative fraction. The receptor set was obtained from a woman in her twenties or thirties in good health.

This clone was observed a handful of times. The chain is built from TRBV11-2 and TRBJ1-3; D gene ambiguous. The CDR3 loop spans 12 amino acids. Looked up from germline, CDR1 is SGHAT and CDR2 is FQNNGV. Trimming left V 2 bases short and J 11 bases short, with 10 bases between. As DNA, the CDR3 is TGTGCCAGCAGCTTAAGAGGGATCGCCATATATTTT. It codes for CASSLRGIAIYF.

This chain connects TRBV6-5 to TRBJ2-5; 7 bases match TRBD2. Germline values: CDR1 MNHEY, CDR2 SVGAGI. This CDR3 region has 16 residues. Germline trimming cut 2 bases from V and 5 bases from J; bases unmatched to any gene: 11. The CDR3 loop is CASSYSGGSAEETQYF. The CDR3 nucleotides read TGTGCCAGCAGTTACAGCGGCGGGAGTGCTGAGGAGACCCAGTACTTC.

This clone was recorded many times. The CDR3 nucleotides read TGTGCCAGCAGACGCGGACCCTCGGAGGGTGGTGGCTACACCTTC. It is translated as CASRRGPSEGGGYTF. The genes are TRBV28 and TRBJ1-2, with D uncertain. Germline V gene sequence: CDR1 MDHEN, CDR2 SYDVKM. Trimming removed 6 bases at V and 7 bases at J, with 21 bases between. This CDR3 is built from 15 residues.

The rearrangement links TRBV5-1 to TRBJ2-1, with D perhaps matching TRBD2 (6 bases). V gave up 0 bases and J gave up 8 bases, with 15 bases separating them. The germline V gene has CDR1 SGHRS and CDR2 YFSETQ. The CDR3 runs 15 residues. CDR3 DNA: TGCGCCAGCAGCTTGGCCCCCAGGGAGGAAGATGAGCAGTTCTTC. Translated: CASSLAPREEDEQFF.

The chain carries TRBV11-2 and TRBJ1-1; tentative D call: TRBD1 (5 bases). Germline assignment: CDR1 SGHAT and CDR2 FQNNGV. The CDR3 has 16 amino acids. The germline V and J ends were trimmed by 3 bases and 4 bases, with 18 bases remaining between them. The CDR3 bases are TGTGCCAGCAGCTTGTTGAGGGGACCTCTGGGCACTGAAGCTTTCTTT. It encodes CASSLLRGPLGTEAFF.